These 3 T cell receptor beta chains originate from one sample sequenced in a study of identical twins. MiXCR, run by TCRdb on the 5' RACE reads, gives a single entry per CDR3 protein. The table lists 350,000 to 500,000 distinct CDR3 sequences, about a fifth of them singletons. Sequenced material: naive T cells sorted from blood. These TCRs come from a man aged 45-65 years in good health.

This clonotype was counted at least ten times. This chain uses TRBV5-1 with TRBJ1-6; TRBD1 matches at 9 bases. The V and J ends lost 4 bases and 8 bases, in that order; junction bases with no gene match: 7. CDR1 is SGHRS, CDR2 YFSETQ, per germline. This CDR3 region has 15 residues. DNA of the CDR3: TGCGCCAGCAGCGGGGGGGACAGGGCGGATTCACCCCTCCACTTT. It is translated as CASSGGDRADSPLHF.

This clonotype was counted at least ten times. The rearrangement uses TRBV20-1 and TRBJ2-7, with 8 positions matching TRBD2. The germline gives CDR1 DFQATT, CDR2 SNEGSKA (reference sequence). V was pared by 3 bases and J by 3 bases, with 7 bases of the junction left unmatched. CDR3 length: 14 amino acids. CDR3 sequence: CSARPGGDFYEQYF. The CDR3 DNA sequence: TGCAGTGCTAGGCCGGGAGGGGATTTCTACGAGCAGTACTTC.

The rearrangement uses TRBV20-1 and TRBJ2-3, with D unresolved. The V end lost 1 base, the J end lost 6 bases, and 8 bases lay between the germline ends. Germline CDR1 and CDR2: DFQATT and SNEGSKA (reference sequence). The length of the CDR3 is 12 residues. DNA of the CDR3: TGCAGTGCTAGAGTAAGCTTGGATACGCAGTATTTT. Its translation: CSARVSLDTQYF.